This T cell receptor (beta chain) was recovered during a study of T-cell reconstitution after alpha-beta-depleted transplantation in children. This CDR3 is 15 amino acids long. Germline-derived CDR1 and CDR2 are SGHRS and YFSETQ. Construction of the TCRbeta library involved unique molecular identifiers. From the PCR reads, TCRdb called clonotypes with MiXCR, one entry per CDR3 protein. The table shows about 540,000 distinct CDR3 sequences, with about 18% occurring only once. About this clonotype: The junction does not match germline at one end; this may be a read error.

The gene calls are TRBV5-1 and TRBJ2-1; D ambiguous. The clonotype was recovered from a human donor who donated a stem cell graft to a child with acute lymphoblastic leukemia. The specimen comprised PBMCs from the stem cell graft donor, sampled from the stem cell graft. CDR3 loop: CASRELRGNTNEQFF. The CDR3, as DNA: TGCGCCAGCAGGGAACTTCGAGGCAATACCAATGAGCAGTTCTTT.